This TCR beta chain originates from a study of T cell responses to AZD1222 COVID-19 vaccine. Overall study results and limits: Donors were mostly white British, more females; clonal diversity possibly underestimated. Vaccine-associated CD4 TCRs ranged over spike, dominating at 160-218 and 743-854. Per reports, nearly half of all spike-specific TCRs target regions that are unmutated in variants.

Samples with a second dose at about 4 or about 12 weeks were pooled together. Sequencing was performed with immunoSEQ multiplex PCR; in TCRdb, only in-frame clones are kept and a portion is missing. Among 100,000 to 120,000 clones listed, about 94% were seen once. A remark on this clone: What it binds is not known.

Germline values: CDR1 SGHRS, CDR2 YFSETQ. CDR3 length: 14 residues. V shed 2 bases and J shed 1 base, with 9 bases lying between them. Sequences were derived from peripheral blood, sampled 28 days after the second AZD1222 dose. The source is an adult who received the AZD1222 COVID-19 vaccine. V gene TRBV5-1 combines with J gene TRBJ1-1, with D hard to call. The CDR3, as DNA: TGCGCCAGCAGCTTTGGACTCGAGAACACTGAAGCTTTCTTT. This codes for CASSFGLENTEAFF.